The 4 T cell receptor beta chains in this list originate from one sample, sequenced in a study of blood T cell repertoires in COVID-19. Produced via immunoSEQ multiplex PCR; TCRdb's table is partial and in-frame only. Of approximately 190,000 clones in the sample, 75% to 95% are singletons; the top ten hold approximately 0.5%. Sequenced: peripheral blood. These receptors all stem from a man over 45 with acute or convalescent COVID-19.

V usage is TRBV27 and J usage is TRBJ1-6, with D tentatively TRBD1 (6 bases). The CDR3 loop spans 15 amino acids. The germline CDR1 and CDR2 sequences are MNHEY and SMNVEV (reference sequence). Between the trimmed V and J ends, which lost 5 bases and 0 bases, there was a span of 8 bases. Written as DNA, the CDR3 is TGTGCCAGCAGTGGACAGAGCTCCTATAATTCACCCCTCCACTTT. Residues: CASSGQSSYNSPLHF.

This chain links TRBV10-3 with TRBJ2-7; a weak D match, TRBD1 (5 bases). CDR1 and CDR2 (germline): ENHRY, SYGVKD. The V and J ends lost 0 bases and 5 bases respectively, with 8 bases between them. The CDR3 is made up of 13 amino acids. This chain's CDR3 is CAISESGRDEQYF. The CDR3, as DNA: TGTGCCATCAGTGAGTCTGGCAGGGACGAGCAGTACTTC.

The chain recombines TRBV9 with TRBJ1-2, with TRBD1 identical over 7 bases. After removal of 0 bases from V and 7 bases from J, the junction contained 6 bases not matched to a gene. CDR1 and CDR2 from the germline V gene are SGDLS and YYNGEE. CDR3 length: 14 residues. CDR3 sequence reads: CASSVGQGLVGYTF. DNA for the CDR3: TGTGCCAGCAGCGTAGGACAGGGCTTGGTTGGCTACACCTTC.

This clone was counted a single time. The CDR3 is CASSFLTGIHAYNEQFF. The CDR3 DNA sequence: TGTGCCAGCAGTTTCCTAACAGGGATTCACGCCTACAATGAGCAGTTCTTC. This chain uses TRBV28 with TRBJ2-1; possible D gene TRBD1, 6 bases. The CDR3 is made up of 17 amino acids. The V and J ends lost 3 bases and 2 bases respectively, with 17 bases between them. Germline V gene sequence: CDR1 MDHEN, CDR2 SYDVKM.